This passage covers 26 T cell receptor beta chains from one sample sequenced in a study of response to subunit inactivated influenza vaccine. MiXCR was run by TCRdb on the RT-PCR reads, yielding one entry per CDR3 protein. Here the sample spans around 520,000 distinct CDR3 sequences, about 25% being singletons. Sequenced here: CD4+ T cells sorted from PBMCs, sampled approximately 5 days after vaccination. The receptors originated from a man aged 50-59 years who received an inactivated influenza vaccine.

The J gene is TRBJ2-3, the V gene TRBV28, with 9 bases that match TRBD2. The V and J ends lost 6 bases and 3 bases, in that order; junction bases with no gene match: 13. Germline CDR1 and CDR2: MDHEN and SYDVKM. The CDR3 spans 17 residues. CDR3 in DNA: TGTGCCAGCAGCCCTCCCGCCTCGGCGGGAGGGACAGATACGCAGTATTTT. This translates into CASSPPASAGGTDTQYF. Supplemented by reference TRBV28 and TRBJ2-3, the full variable domain reads DVKVTQSSRYLVKRTGEKVFLECVQDMDHENMFWYRQDPGLGLRLIYFSYDVKMKEKGDIPEGYSVSREKKERFSLILESASTNQTSMYLCASSPPASAGGTDTQYFGPGTRLTVL.

The chain couples TRBV20-1 to TRBJ1-2, with a weak D call TRBD1 (5 bases). The CDR3 length is 12 residues. V gave up 6 bases and J gave up 2 bases, with 10 bases separating them. From germline, CDR1 is DFQATT and CDR2 SNEGSKA (reference sequence). In nucleotides, the CDR3 is TGCAGTGCCCCGGGACTGAACTATGGCTACACCTTC. This codes for CSAPGLNYGYTF.

The rearrangement uses TRBV18 and TRBJ2-3; D possibly uses TRBD1 or TRBD2 (5 bases each). Deletions cut 3 bases from V and 4 bases from J, with 14 bases between. The germline gives CDR1 KGHSH, CDR2 LQKENI. This CDR3 contains 15 residues. CDR3 loop: CASSPSEVGPDTQYF. DNA of the CDR3: TGTGCCAGCTCACCTTCGGAGGTGGGGCCAGATACGCAGTATTTT. Full variable domain (missing parts from reference TRBV18 and TRBJ2-3): NAGVMQNPRHLVRRRGQEARLRCSPMKGHSHVYWYRQLPEEGLKFMVYLQKENIIDESGMPKERFSAEFPKEGPSILRIQQVVRGDSAAYFCASSPSEVGPDTQYFGPGTRLTVL.

Turning to this clonotype: A read error may account for a junction end that differs from germline. CDR3 sequence reads: CASTREVVTGELYF. DNA of the CDR3: TGCGCCAGCACTCGTGAGGTTGTAACCGGGGAGCTGTATTTT. J is TRBJ2-2 and V is TRBV5-1, with a weak D call TRBD2 (5 bases). Germline loops: CDR1 SGHRS, CDR2 YFSETQ. This CDR3 is 14 amino acids long.

The chain recombines TRBV5-1 with TRBJ2-5; 9 bases agree with TRBD1. This CDR3 has 15 residues. Germline V lookup: CDR1 SGHRS, CDR2 YFSETQ. After removal of 3 bases from V and 4 bases from J, the junction contained 7 bases not matched to a gene. The CDR3 bases are TGCGCCAGCAGCTCGGGGACAGGGCGGGGAGAGACCCAGTACTTC. It yields the protein CASSSGTGRGETQYF. The full variable domain, its missing parts supplied by reference TRBV5-1 and TRBJ2-5, is KAGVTQTPRYLIKTRGQQVTLSCSPISGHRSVSWYQQTPGQGLQFLFEYFSETQRNKGNFPGRFSGRQFSNSRSEMNVSTLELGDSALYLCASSSGTGRGETQYFGPGTRLLVL.

In its sample, this clonotype was seen a few times. The chain carries TRBV10-3 and TRBJ2-7; D perhaps matches TRBD1 (6 bases). Germline V gene sequence: CDR1 ENHRY, CDR2 SYGVKD. The V and J ends lost 4 bases and 3 bases respectively, with 16 bases between them. This CDR3 region has 15 residues. In nucleotides, the CDR3 is TGTGCCATCAGTGGGTCGACAGGTAGACACTACGAGCAGTACTTC. It codes for CAISGSTGRHYEQYF.

V is TRBV20-1 and J is TRBJ2-3; 7 bases are a match to TRBD1. The CDR3 sequence is 15 residues long. CDR1 is DFQATT, CDR2 SNEGSKA, per germline (reference sequence). V gave up 2 bases and J gave up 2 bases; unmatched junction bases: 7. The CDR3 loop is CSARPDREFTDTQYF. The CDR3 bases are TGCAGTGCTAGACCAGACAGGGAGTTCACAGATACGCAGTATTTT.

This clonotype was found once. The chain has TRBV9 and TRBJ2-3, with 8 bases identical to TRBD2. Per the germline V gene, CDR1 is SGDLS and CDR2 is YYNGEE. The CDR3 is 17 amino acids. V lost 4 bases, J lost 2 bases, and 12 bases stayed unmatched. CDR3: CASSSPPGGRYTDTQYF. The CDR3 region has the DNA TGTGCCAGCAGCTCTCCTCCCGGCGGGAGGTACACAGATACGCAGTATTTT.

The chain carries TRBV7-9 and TRBJ2-5, with TRBD1 matching over 9 bases. CDR1 and CDR2 (germline): SEHNR, FQNEAQ (reference sequence). Germline trimming cut 5 bases from V and 5 bases from J; bases unmatched to any gene: 15. The length of the CDR3 is 17 residues. CDR3 in amino acids: CASSRSGTGSPWETQYF. CDR3 bases: TGTGCCAGCAGCCGTTCAGGGACAGGGTCGCCTTGGGAGACCCAGTACTTC.

This clonotype was counted between two and nine times. The chain employs TRBV5-1 and TRBJ2-3; 10 bases fit TRBD2. CDR1 is SGHRS and CDR2 is YFSETQ in the germline V gene. The V and J ends lost 2 bases and 4 bases, in that order; junction bases with no gene match: 7. This CDR3 contains 16 residues. The CDR3 nucleotides read TGCGCCAGCAGCTTCCAGAGCGGGGGGGCTGCAGATACGCAGTATTTT. Its protein is CASSFQSGGAADTQYF.

This chain joins TRBV15 and TRBJ1-1; D possibly corresponds to TRBD1 (5 bases). V was shortened by 3 bases and J by 5 bases, with 13 bases between the two germline ends. CDR3 length: 14 amino acids. CDR1 and CDR2 from the germline V gene are LNHNV and YYDKDF (reference sequence). The CDR3 DNA follows: TGTGCCACCAGCAGGGGACGGTTCAGGACTGAAGCTTTCTTT. It encodes CATSRGRFRTEAFF.

This clonotype turned up a few times. The chain carries TRBV3-1 and TRBJ1-1; D unresolved. The CDR3 extends over 15 amino acids. Trimming pared 3 bases from V and 0 bases from J, leaving 11 bases between. From germline, CDR1 is LGHDT and CDR2 YNNKEL (reference sequence). Here the CDR3 DNA reads TGTGCCAGCAGCCACGGACGGTTTATGAACACTGAAGCTTTCTTT. Translation gives CASSHGRFMNTEAFF. Variable domain in full (rest from reference TRBV3-1 and TRBJ1-1): DTAVSQTPKYLVTQMGNDKSIKCEQNLGHDTMYWYKQDSKKFLKIMFSYNNKELIINETVPNRFSPKSPDKAHLNLHINSLELGDSAVYFCASSHGRFMNTEAFFGQGTRLTVV.

The CDR3 sequence is CAISGSEFQAFF. CDR3 DNA: TGTGCCATCAGTGGGTCAGAGTTTCAAGCTTTCTTT. The chain recombines TRBV10-3 with TRBJ1-1, with D hard to call. Germline-derived CDR1 and CDR2 are ENHRY and SYGVKD. V shed 4 bases and J shed 9 bases, with 12 bases lying between them. This CDR3 has 12 residues.

This clonotype occurred a few times. The chain combines TRBV5-1 with TRBJ1-2; D unresolved. Germline V lookup: CDR1 SGHRS, CDR2 YFSETQ. V shed 4 bases and J shed 4 bases, with 17 bases lying between them. CDR3 length: 15 residues. The CDR3 loop is CASSPGIAYGYGYTF. For the CDR3, the DNA is TGCGCCAGCAGCCCGGGGATAGCCTATGGCTATGGCTACACCTTC. Together with reference TRBV5-1 and TRBJ1-2, the CDR3 gives the full variable domain: KAGVTQTPRYLIKTRGQQVTLSCSPISGHRSVSWYQQTPGQGLQFLFEYFSETQRNKGNFPGRFSGRQFSNSRSEMNVSTLELGDSALYLCASSPGIAYGYGYTFGSGTRLTVV.

The chain has TRBV20-1 and TRBJ2-7, with D unclear. The CDR3 is 14 amino acids. V lost 0 bases and J lost 2, with 11 bases in between. From germline, CDR1 is DFQATT and CDR2 SNEGSKA (reference sequence). CDR3 sequence (DNA): TGCAGTGCTAGAGATGTCCAGGTTCCCTACGAGCAGTACTTC. It codes for CSARDVQVPYEQYF.

This clonotype was detected a few times. CDR3: CASTKAGGPHNEQFF. The CDR3 region has the DNA TGTGCCAGTACAAAAGCGGGAGGGCCCCACAATGAGCAGTTCTTC. This chain joins TRBV27 and TRBJ2-1, with 10 bases that match TRBD2. The CDR3 is 15 residues long. After removal of 9 bases from V and 5 bases from J, the junction contained 10 bases not matched to a gene. The germline gives CDR1 MNHEY, CDR2 SMNVEV (reference sequence).

In this sample, this clonotype turned up a few times. V and J are TRBV10-3 and TRBJ2-5; TRBD2 matches 8 bases. The length of the CDR3 is 15 residues. The V gene end was trimmed by 3 bases and the J gene end by 3 bases; junction bases not matched to a gene: 6. Per the germline V gene, CDR1 is ENHRY and CDR2 is SYGVKD. The CDR3 DNA reads TGTGCCATCAGTGATACGGGGACTAGAAAAGAGACCCAGTACTTC. Amino acids: CAISDTGTRKETQYF.

The chain employs TRBV20-1 and TRBJ1-6; D remains unclear. Looked up from germline, CDR1 is DFQATT and CDR2 is SNEGSKA (reference sequence). Deletions cut 2 bases from V and 9 bases from J, with 20 bases between. The CDR3 extends over 16 amino acids. DNA of the CDR3: TGCAGTGCTAGAAAATTCACCGGGTCCCTGGGTTCACCCCTCCACTTT. It codes for CSARKFTGSLGSPLHF.

V usage is TRBV19 and J usage is TRBJ2-7; 7 bases agree with TRBD1. The germline gives CDR1 LNHDA, CDR2 SQIVND (reference sequence). V was pared by 7 bases and J by 5 bases, with 17 bases of the junction left unmatched. CDR3 length: 16 residues. CDR3 sequence (DNA): TGTGCCAGTACCACCGGGACAGCGTTCTTACCCAACGAGCAGTACTTC. Translating it yields CASTTGTAFLPNEQYF.

The chain employs TRBV7-2 and TRBJ2-7; D might be TRBD1 (6 bases). The germline V gene has CDR1 SGHTA and CDR2 FQGNSA. Trimming removed 3 bases from V and 4 bases from J, with 13 bases in between. The length of the CDR3 is 14 residues. CDR3 DNA sequence: TGTGCCAGCAGCTTGGTCGTCAGGGGATACGAGCAGTACTTC. Translating it yields CASSLVVRGYEQYF.

There are a few counts of this clonotype. The chain has TRBV12-3 or TRBV12-4 and TRBJ2-1, with D perhaps matching TRBD1 (5 bases). The CDR3 is 15 residues long. The V and J ends lost 6 bases and 4 bases respectively, with 16 bases between them. The CDR3 sequence: CASSSLAGLYNEQFF. The CDR3, as DNA: TGTGCCAGCAGCTCCCTGGCAGGGCTTTACAATGAGCAGTTCTTC.

The V and J genes are TRBV5-1 and TRBJ2-5, with 8 bases lining up with TRBD2. The CDR3 is 17 amino acids. CDR1 is SGHRS and CDR2 is YFSETQ in the germline V gene. V was clipped by 0 bases and J by 4 bases; unmatched bases: 11. The CDR3 DNA reads as TGCGCCAGCAGCTTGGCCGTGGCGGGGGGTCCAGGAGAGACCCAGTACTTC. The encoded protein is CASSLAVAGGPGETQYF.

V gene TRBV20-1 combines with J gene TRBJ2-1; D is perhaps TRBD2 (6 bases). Germline assignment: CDR1 DFQATT and CDR2 SNEGSKA (reference sequence). The CDR3 sequence is 14 residues long. V lost 3 bases and J lost 9, with 18 bases in between. CDR3 DNA: TGCAGTGCTAGGGAGGGCTCTGGGGTTGCTGAGCAGTTCTTC. It yields the protein CSAREGSGVAEQFF.

This clonotype has just a few counts. V is TRBV7-2 and J is TRBJ2-3, with 11 bases identical to TRBD2. The CDR3 length is 18 residues. Germline V gene sequence: CDR1 SGHTA, CDR2 FQGNSA. The trim removed 0 bases at V and 0 bases at J, leaving 5 bases unmatched. The CDR3 DNA reads as TGTGCCAGCAGCTTAGCTGGGACTAGCGGAACCAGCACAGATACGCAGTATTTT. This encodes CASSLAGTSGTSTDTQYF.

This clonotype has a handful of counts. The V gene is TRBV12-3 or TRBV12-4, the J gene TRBJ1-5; no clear D gene. Trimming shortened V by 6 bases and J by 0 bases, and 9 bases separated the two germline ends. CDR3 length: 14 residues. Here the CDR3 DNA reads TGTGCCAGCAGCAAAACAAATAGCAATCAGCCCCAGCATTTT. This translates into CASSKTNSNQPQHF.

The gene calls are TRBV28 and TRBJ1-2, with 7 nucleotides matching TRBD1. The CDR3 spans 15 residues. The germline gives CDR1 MDHEN, CDR2 SYDVKM. The V and J ends lost 4 bases and 8 bases, in that order; junction bases with no gene match: 13. In DNA form, the CDR3 reads TGTGCCAGCAGTTATGGGACAGACGGGGCCTCCGGCTACACCTTC. The encoded protein is CASSYGTDGASGYTF.